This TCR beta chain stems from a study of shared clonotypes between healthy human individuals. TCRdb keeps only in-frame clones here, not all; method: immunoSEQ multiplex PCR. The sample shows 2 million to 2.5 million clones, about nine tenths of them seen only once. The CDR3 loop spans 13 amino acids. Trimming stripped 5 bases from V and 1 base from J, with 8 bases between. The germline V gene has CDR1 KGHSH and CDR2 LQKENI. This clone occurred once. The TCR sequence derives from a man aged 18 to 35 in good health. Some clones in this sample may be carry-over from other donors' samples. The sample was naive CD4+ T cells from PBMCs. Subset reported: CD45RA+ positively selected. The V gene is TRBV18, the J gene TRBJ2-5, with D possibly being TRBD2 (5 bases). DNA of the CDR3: TGTGCCAGCTCATTCCGGGGCCAAGAGACCCAGTACTTC. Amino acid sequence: CASSFRGQETQYF.